The sequence of this T cell receptor (beta chain) was determined in a study of beta chain features in type 1 diabetes. Study results and caveats: Patients with Type 1 diabetes showed moderately but significantly shorter TCRB CDR3s in all four CD4+ subsets. Resolution of whether HLA type affects TCRB rearrangement was not achieved here. For type 1 diabetes patients, VDJ junctions showed fewer insertions and more deletions.

Concerning this clone itself: What it binds is not known.

The CDR3 sequence is 16 residues long. Germline lookup yields CDR1 MDHEN and CDR2 SYDVKM. With 4 bases removed from V and 2 bases from J, the gap between germline ends came to 12 bases. In total, each donor contributed a single heparinised blood draw that averaged about 110 mL. The isolated RNA, all of it, was reverse transcribed, so expressed TCRB transcripts were what got sequenced. Profiled with immunoSEQ multiplex PCR; TCRdb holds only in-frame clones, not every one. The sample holds about 930,000 clones; roughly 15% are singletons and the top ten take 0.023%. The sequencing sample was made of naive CD4+ T cells from blood. The chain carries TRBV28 and TRBJ2-6, with D hard to call. The sequence derives from a woman younger than 35 in good health. The CDR3 bases are TGTGCCAGCAGTTCCCCCCAAGGAACTGGGGCCAACGTCCTGACTTTC. The encoded protein is CASSSPQGTGANVLTF.